This T cell receptor (beta chain) was sequenced for a study of T cell repertoires in cytomegalovirus infection. Study as a whole: CMV epitopes in the study were HLA-C-restricted (recently identified) and HLA-B-restricted (well studied). CMV infection plus the matching HLA type was flagged by public TCR beta signatures. Study-level results: There were carriers of CMV plus the relevant HLA, and cumulative public TCR beta family frequency identified them. CMV-specific TCR beta clonotypes restricted by HLA-C were the ones dominating the ex vivo response.

About this clonotype itself: Its target is unknown.

One entry per CDR3 protein, called by TCRdb with MiXCR from the reads. Found here are tens of thousands of distinct CDR3 sequences, about 29% of them singletons; the top ten hold roughly 60%. Specimen: CD8+ T cells from cultured PBMCs, collected from culture after CMV antigen stimulation. The receptor was derived from a human donor in good health (CMV status not recorded). Some clones in this sample may be carry-over from other donors' samples.

The CDR3 coding sequence is TGTGCCAGCAGCTTGGCCCCCAGAGAGAACACTGAAGCTTTCTTT. Translating gives CASSLAPRENTEAFF. The V gene is TRBV5-6, the J gene TRBJ1-1; D ambiguous. Germline values: CDR1 SGHDT, CDR2 YYEEEE. V lost 0 bases and J lost 1, with 10 bases in between. CDR3 length: 15 amino acids. Based on the CDR3 plus reference TRBV5-6 and TRBJ1-1, the full variable domain is DAGVTQSPTHLIKTRGQQVTLRCSPKSGHDTVSWYQQALGQGPQFIFQYYEEEERQRGNFPDRFSGHQFPNYSSELNVNALLLGDSALYLCASSLAPRENTEAFFGQGTRLTVV.